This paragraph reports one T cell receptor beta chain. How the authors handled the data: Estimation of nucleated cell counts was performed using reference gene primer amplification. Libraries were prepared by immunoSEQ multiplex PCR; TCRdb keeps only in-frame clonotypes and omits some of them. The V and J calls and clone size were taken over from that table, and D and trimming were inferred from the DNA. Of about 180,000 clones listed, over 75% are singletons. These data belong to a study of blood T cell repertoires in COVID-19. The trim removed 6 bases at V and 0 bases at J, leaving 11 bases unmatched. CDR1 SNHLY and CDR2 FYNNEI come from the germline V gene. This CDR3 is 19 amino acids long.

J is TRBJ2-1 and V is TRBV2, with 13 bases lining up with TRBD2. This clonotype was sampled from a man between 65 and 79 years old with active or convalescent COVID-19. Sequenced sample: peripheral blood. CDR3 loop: CASSPGLAGVVTSYNEQFF. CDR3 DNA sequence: TGTGCCAGCAGCCCTGGACTAGCGGGAGTCGTGACCTCCTACAATGAGCAGTTCTTC.